This T cell receptor (beta chain) originates from a study of blood T cell repertoires in COVID-19. As for the study in general: The United States, Italy and Spain provided the acute and convalescent COVID-19 samples. In each case, the material was cDNA or gDNA derived from T cells, B-cell-depleted T cells, or PBMCs.

CDR3 size: 13 residues. CDR1 is SGDLS, CDR2 YYNGEE, per germline. With 3 bases removed from V and 7 bases from J, the gap between germline ends came to 14 bases. This clone was seen only a few times. Per the study methods: Estimation of nucleated cell counts relied on the amplification of reference gene primers. Libraries were prepared by immunoSEQ multiplex PCR; TCRdb keeps only in-frame clonotypes and omits some of them. The DNA was the basis for D and trimming; V, J and clone size are from that table. The sample yields about 8,300 clones, around 90% seen once. This chain links TRBV9 with TRBJ2-7, with a possible D match to TRBD1 (6 bases). The receptor's source is a human donor in a cohort sampled during active COVID-19. Sequences were obtained from peripheral blood. CDR3 residues: CASSASQGGEQYF. The CDR3 DNA reads TGTGCCAGCAGCGCTTCACAGGGTGGAGAGCAGTACTTC.